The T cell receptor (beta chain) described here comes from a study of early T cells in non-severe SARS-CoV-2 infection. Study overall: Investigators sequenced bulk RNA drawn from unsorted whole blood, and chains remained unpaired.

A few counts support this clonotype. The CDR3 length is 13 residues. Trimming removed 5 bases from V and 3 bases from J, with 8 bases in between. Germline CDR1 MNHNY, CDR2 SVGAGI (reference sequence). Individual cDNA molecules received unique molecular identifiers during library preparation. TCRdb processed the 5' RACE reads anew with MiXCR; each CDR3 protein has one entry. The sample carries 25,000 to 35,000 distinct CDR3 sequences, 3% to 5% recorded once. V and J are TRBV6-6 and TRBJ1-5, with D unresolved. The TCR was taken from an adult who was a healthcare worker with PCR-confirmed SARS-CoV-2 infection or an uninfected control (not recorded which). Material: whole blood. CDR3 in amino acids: CASSPKPNQPQHF. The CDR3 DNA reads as TGTGCCAGCAGTCCGAAACCCAATCAGCCCCAGCATTTT.